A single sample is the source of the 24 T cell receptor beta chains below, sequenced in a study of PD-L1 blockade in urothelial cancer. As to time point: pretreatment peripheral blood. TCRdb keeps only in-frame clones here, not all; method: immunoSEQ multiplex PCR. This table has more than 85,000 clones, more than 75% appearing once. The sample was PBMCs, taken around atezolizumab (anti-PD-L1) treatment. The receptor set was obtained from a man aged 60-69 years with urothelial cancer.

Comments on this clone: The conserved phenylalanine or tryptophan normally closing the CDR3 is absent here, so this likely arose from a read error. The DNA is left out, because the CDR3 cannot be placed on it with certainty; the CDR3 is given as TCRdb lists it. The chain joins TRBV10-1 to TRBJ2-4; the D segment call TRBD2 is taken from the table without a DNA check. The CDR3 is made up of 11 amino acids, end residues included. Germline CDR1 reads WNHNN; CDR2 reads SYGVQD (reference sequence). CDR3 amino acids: CASTPPWEGTL.

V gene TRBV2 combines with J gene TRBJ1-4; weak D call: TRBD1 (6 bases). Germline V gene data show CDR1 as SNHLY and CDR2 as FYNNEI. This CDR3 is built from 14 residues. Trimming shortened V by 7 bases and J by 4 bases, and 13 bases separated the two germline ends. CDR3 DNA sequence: TGTGCCAGCACCAGACAGGCCATTAATGAAAAACTGTTTTTT. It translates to CASTRQAINEKLFF.

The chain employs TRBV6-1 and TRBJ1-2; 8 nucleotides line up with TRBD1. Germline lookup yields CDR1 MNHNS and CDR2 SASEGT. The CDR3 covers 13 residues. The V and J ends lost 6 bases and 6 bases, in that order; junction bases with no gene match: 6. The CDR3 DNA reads TGTGCCAGCAGCCTGGACAGGGACGATGGCTACACCTTC. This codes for CASSLDRDDGYTF.

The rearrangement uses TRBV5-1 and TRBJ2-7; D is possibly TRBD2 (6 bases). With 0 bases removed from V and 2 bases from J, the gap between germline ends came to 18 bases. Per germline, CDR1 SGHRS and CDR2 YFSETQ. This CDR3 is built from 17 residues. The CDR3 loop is CASSLGVSGAFPYEQYF. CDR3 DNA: TGCGCCAGCAGCTTGGGGGTTAGCGGAGCCTTCCCCTACGAGCAGTACTTC.

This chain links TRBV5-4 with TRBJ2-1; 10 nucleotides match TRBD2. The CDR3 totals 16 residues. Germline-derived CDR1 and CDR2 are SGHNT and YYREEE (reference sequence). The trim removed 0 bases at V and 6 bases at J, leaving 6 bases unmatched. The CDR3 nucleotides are TGTGCCAGCAGCTTGGGCGGGCTAGCGGGAGCCAATGAGCAGTTCTTC. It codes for CASSLGGLAGANEQFF.

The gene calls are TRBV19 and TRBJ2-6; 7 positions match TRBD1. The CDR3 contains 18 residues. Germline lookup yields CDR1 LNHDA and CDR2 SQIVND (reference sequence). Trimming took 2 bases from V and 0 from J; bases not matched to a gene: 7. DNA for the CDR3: TGTGCCAGTAGTATATTCGGGGCAGGGGGCTCTGGGGCCAACGTCCTGACTTTC. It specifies CASSIFGAGGSGANVLTF.

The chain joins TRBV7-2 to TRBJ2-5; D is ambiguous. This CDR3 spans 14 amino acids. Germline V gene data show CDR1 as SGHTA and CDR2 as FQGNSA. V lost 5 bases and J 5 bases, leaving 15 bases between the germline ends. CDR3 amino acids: CASSLQAGEETQYF. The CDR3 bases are TGTGCCAGCAGCCTCCAGGCAGGTGAGGAGACCCAGTACTTC.

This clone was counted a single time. The CDR3 sequence: CASGGTSNEQFF. CDR3 in DNA: TGTGCTAGTGGGGGGACTAGCAATGAGCAGTTCTTC. The chain carries TRBV12-5 and TRBJ2-1, with 8 bases fitting TRBD2. Germline-derived CDR1 and CDR2 are LGHNT and FRNRAP. CDR3 size: 12 residues. With 6 bases clipped from V and 6 bases from J, the junction kept 1 base outside the gene matches.

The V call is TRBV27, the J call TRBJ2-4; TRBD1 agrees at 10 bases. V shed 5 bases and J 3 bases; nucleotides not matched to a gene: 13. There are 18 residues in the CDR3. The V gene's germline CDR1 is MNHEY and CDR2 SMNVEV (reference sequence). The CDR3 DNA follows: TGTGCCAGCAGTACGGGACAGGGGAGAAAGGGGGACAAAAACATTCAGTACTTC. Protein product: CASSTGQGRKGDKNIQYF.

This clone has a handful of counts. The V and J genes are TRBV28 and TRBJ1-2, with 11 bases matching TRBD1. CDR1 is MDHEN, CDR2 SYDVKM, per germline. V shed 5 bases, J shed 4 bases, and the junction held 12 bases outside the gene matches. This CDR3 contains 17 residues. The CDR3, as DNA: TGTGCCAGCAGTCGAAACCCGGACAGGGGGCATAGCTATGGCTACACCTTC. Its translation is CASSRNPDRGHSYGYTF.

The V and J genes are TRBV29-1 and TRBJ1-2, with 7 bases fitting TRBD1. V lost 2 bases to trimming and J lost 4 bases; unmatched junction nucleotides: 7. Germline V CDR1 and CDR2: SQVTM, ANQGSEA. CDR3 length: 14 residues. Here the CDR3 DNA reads TGCAGCGTTGAACGGACAGGACCCTCCTATGGCTACACCTTC. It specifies CSVERTGPSYGYTF.

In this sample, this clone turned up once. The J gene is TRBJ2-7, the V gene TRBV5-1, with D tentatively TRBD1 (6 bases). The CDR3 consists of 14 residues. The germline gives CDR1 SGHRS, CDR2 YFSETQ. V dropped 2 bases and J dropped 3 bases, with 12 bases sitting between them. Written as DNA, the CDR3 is TGCGCCAGCAGCTTACAGGGAGACGACTACGAGCAGTACTTC. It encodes CASSLQGDDYEQYF.

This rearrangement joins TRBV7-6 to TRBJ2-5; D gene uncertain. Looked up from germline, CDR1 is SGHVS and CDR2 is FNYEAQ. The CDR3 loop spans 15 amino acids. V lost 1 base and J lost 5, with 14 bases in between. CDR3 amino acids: CASSLVLAETETQYF. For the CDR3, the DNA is TGTGCCAGCAGCTTAGTTTTAGCCGAGACGGAGACCCAGTACTTC.

Written as DNA, the CDR3 is TGCACCAGCAGGAGAACTACAGGGACCAATGAGCAGTTCTTC. It codes for CTSRRTTGTNEQFF. The gene calls are TRBV1 and TRBJ2-1; TRBD1 reflects the table's D call only, with no check against the DNA. TRBV1 is a documented pseudogene. CDR3 length equals 14 residues.

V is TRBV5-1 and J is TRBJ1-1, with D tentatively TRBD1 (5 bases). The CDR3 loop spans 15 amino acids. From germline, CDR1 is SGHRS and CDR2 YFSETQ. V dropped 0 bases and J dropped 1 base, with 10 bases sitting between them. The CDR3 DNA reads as TGCGCCAGCAGCTTGGAGGGGTTGGGGAACACTGAAGCTTTCTTT. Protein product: CASSLEGLGNTEAFF. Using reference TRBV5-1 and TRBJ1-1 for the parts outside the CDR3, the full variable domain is KAGVTQTPRYLIKTRGQQVTLSCSPISGHRSVSWYQQTPGQGLQFLFEYFSETQRNKGNFPGRFSGRQFSNSRSEMNVSTLELGDSALYLCASSLEGLGNTEAFFGQGTRLTVV.

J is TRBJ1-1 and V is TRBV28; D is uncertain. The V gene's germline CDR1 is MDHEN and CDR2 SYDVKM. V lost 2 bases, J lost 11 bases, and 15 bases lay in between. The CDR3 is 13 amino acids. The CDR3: CASSLDISMAAFF. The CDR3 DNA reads TGTGCCAGCAGTTTAGATATATCCATGGCTGCTTTCTTT.

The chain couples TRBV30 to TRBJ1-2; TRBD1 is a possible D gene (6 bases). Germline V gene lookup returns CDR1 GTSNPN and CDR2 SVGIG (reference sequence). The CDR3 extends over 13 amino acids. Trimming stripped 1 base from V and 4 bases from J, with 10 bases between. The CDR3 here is CAWSAQGFYGYTF. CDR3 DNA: TGTGCCTGGAGTGCCCAGGGGTTCTATGGCTACACCTTC.

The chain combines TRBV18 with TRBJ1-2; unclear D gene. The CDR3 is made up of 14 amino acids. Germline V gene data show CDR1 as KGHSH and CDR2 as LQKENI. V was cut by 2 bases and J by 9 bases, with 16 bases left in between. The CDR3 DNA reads TGTGCCAGCTCACCAGAAAGCCCTCCGGGGAGCTACACCTTC. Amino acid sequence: CASSPESPPGSYTF.

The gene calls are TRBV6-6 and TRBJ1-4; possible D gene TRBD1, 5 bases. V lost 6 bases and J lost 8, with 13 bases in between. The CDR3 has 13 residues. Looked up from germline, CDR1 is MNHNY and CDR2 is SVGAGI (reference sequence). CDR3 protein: CASSLIRVEKLFF. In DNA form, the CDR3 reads TGTGCCAGCAGCCTAATCAGGGTCGAAAAACTGTTTTTT.

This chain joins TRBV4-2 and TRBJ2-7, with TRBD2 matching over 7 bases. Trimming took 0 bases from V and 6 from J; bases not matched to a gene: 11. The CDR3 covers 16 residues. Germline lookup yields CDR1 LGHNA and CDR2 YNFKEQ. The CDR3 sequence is CASSQEPRGTTAEQYF. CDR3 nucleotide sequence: TGTGCCAGCAGCCAAGAACCCCGGGGGACTACAGCCGAGCAGTACTTC.

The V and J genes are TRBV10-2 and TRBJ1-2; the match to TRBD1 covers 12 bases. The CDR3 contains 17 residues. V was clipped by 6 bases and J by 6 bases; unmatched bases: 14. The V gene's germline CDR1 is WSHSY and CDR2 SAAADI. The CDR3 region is CASRGQGALGNWDGYTF. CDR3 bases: TGCGCCAGCAGGGGACAGGGGGCGCTGGGCAACTGGGATGGCTACACCTTC.

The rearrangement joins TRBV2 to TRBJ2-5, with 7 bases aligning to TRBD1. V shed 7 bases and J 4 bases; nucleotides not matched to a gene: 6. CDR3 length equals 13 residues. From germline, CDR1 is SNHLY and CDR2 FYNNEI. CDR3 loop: CASTPYRGETQYF. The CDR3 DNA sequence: TGTGCCAGCACCCCTTACAGGGGAGAGACCCAGTACTTC.

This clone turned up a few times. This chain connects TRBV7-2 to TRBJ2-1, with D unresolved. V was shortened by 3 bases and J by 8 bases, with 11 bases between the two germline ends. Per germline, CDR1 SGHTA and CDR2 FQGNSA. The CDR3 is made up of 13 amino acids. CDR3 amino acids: CASSFGPEDEQFF. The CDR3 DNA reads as TGTGCCAGCAGCTTCGGTCCCGAGGATGAGCAGTTCTTC.

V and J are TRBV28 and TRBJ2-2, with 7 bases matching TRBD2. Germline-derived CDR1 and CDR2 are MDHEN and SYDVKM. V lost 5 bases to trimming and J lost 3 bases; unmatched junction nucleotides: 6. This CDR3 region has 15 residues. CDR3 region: CASSTPRGDTGELFF. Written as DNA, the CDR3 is TGTGCCAGCAGTACCCCACGGGGGGACACCGGGGAGCTGTTTTTT. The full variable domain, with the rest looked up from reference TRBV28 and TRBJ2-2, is DVKVTQSSRYLVKRTGEKVFLECVQDMDHENMFWYRQDPGLGLRLIYFSYDVKMKEKGDIPEGYSVSREKKERFSLILESASTNQTSMYLCASSTPRGDTGELFFGEGSRLTVL.